A selection of T cell receptor beta chains follows, all from one sample in a study of blood T cell repertoires in COVID-19. Sequenced by immunoSEQ multiplex PCR; TCRdb stores in-frame clones only, minus some. Of about 77,000 clones listed, roughly 70% were seen once; the top ten hold approximately 20%. Sequencing was done on a sample of peripheral blood. These receptors came from a man aged 55 to 69 with acute or convalescent COVID-19. Both conserved end residues are part of each CDR3. D genes are given only for firm matches. The size entry is marked missing in some rows and otherwise reads once, few, many or a size class.

D: TRBD2; J: TRBJ2-1; size: .; V: TRBV9; DNA: TGTGCCAGCAGTCAGCCGGGACTAGCGGGGGCCTCCTACAATGAGCAGTTCTTC; CDR3: CASSQPGLAGASYNEQFF
D: .; J: TRBJ2-1; size: .; V: TRBV4-1; DNA: TGCGCCAGCAGCCATAGGGGGGGGGCTGTAGGGTCTATCTACAATGAGCAGTTCTTC; CDR3: CASSHRGGAVGSIYNEQFF
D: .; J: TRBJ2-4; size: .; V: TRBV19; DNA: TGTGCCAGTAGTATGCCGAAGCGAACCTACCTAAACGGCATTCAGTACTTC; CDR3: CASSMPKRTYLNGIQYF
D: .; J: TRBJ2-3; size: .; V: TRBV11-2; DNA: TGTGCCAGCAGCTTAGTCCAAGCGGCCGATACGCAGTATTTT; CDR3: CASSLVQAADTQYF
D: .; J: TRBJ2-3; size: few; V: TRBV6-2/TRBV6-3; DNA: TGTGCCAGCAGTCTGTTAGGCACAGATACGCAGTATTTT; CDR3: CASSLLGTDTQYF
D: .; J: TRBJ1-6; size: .; V: TRBV2; DNA: TGTGCCAGCAGGATCACAGGGCAGAGTTCACCCCTCCACTTT; CDR3: CASRITGQSSPLHF
D: .; J: TRBJ2-2; size: many; V: TRBV2; DNA: TGTGCCAGCACCCCTTCGATCGGGAGTCGTGAGACCGGGGAGCTGTTTTTT; CDR3: CASTPSIGSRETGELFF
D: TRBD1; J: TRBJ2-5; size: .; V: TRBV5-1; DNA: TGCGCCAGCAGGTCCAGACAGGGGCAAGAGACCCAGTACTTC; CDR3: CASRSRQGQETQYF
D: .; J: TRBJ1-6; size: .; V: TRBV12-3/TRBV12-4; DNA: TGTGCCAGCCTTGGGCCCTATAATTCACCCCTCCACTTT; CDR3: CASLGPYNSPLHF
D: TRBD1; J: TRBJ2-2; size: .; V: TRBV4-2; DNA: TGTGCCAGCAGCCAAAAGAAATCAGGGGGAAACACCGGGGAGCTGTTTTTT; CDR3: CASSQKKSGGNTGELFF
D: .; J: TRBJ1-1; size: .; V: TRBV9; DNA: TGTGCCAGCAGCGTCCTACAGGGTGAAGCTTTCTTT; CDR3: CASSVLQGEAFF
D: TRBD2; J: TRBJ2-7; size: .; V: TRBV28; DNA: TGTGCCAGCAGCGCCCTACGACTAGCGGAAGATATCTACGAGCAGTACTTC; CDR3: CASSALRLAEDIYEQYF
D: .; J: TRBJ2-7; size: .; V: TRBV7-9; DNA: TGTGCCAGCAGCCAGGACATGCCCTACGAGCAGTACTTC; CDR3: CASSQDMPYEQYF
D: .; J: TRBJ2-5; size: .; V: TRBV28; DNA: TGTGCCAGCAGTCAGGACAGCGGGATTCAAGAGACCCAGTACTTC; CDR3: CASSQDSGIQETQYF
D: TRBD2; J: TRBJ2-3; size: once; V: TRBV2; DNA: TGTGCCAGCATGGAGCGGGGGGGCCTTGATACGCAGTATTTT; CDR3: CASMERGGLDTQYF
D: .; J: TRBJ2-7; size: few; V: TRBV5-1; DNA: TGCGCCAGCAGCTTGGGTAGCGCAACCTACGAGCAGTACTTC; CDR3: CASSLGSATYEQYF
D: .; J: TRBJ2-3; size: few; V: TRBV7-9; DNA: TGTGCCAGCAGCCGTATAACAGATACGCAGTATTTT; CDR3: CASSRITDTQYF
D: TRBD2; J: TRBJ2-3; size: .; V: TRBV24-1; DNA: TGTGCCACCAGTGACCCTCTCGGCGGGAGTGGAAGAGATACGCAGTATTTT; CDR3: CATSDPLGGSGRDTQYF
D: .; J: TRBJ1-1; size: few; V: TRBV6-6; DNA: TGTGCCAGCAGTTACGTTGGGAGTGGGACTGAAGCTTTCTTT; CDR3: CASSYVGSGTEAFF
D: .; J: TRBJ1-2; size: .; V: TRBV11-1; DNA: TGTGCCAGCAGCCCGACCGGGAACTATGGCTACACCTTC; CDR3: CASSPTGNYGYTF
D: TRBD1; J: TRBJ1-1; size: once; V: TRBV5-4; DNA: TGTGCCAGCGGGAAGGACAGGGGACACACTGAAGCTTTCTTT; CDR3: CASGKDRGHTEAFF
D: .; J: TRBJ1-4; size: few; V: TRBV2; DNA: TGTGCCAGCATCAACACACCAACTAATGAAAAACTGTTTTTT; CDR3: CASINTPTNEKLFF
D: TRBD2; J: TRBJ2-1; size: .; V: TRBV24-1; DNA: TGTGCCACCAGTGCCAGCGGGAGGGCCGTGGATGAGCAGTTCTTC; CDR3: CATSASGRAVDEQFF
D: .; J: TRBJ2-1; size: .; V: TRBV3-1/TRBV3-2; DNA: TGTGCCAGCAGCCAATCCCGTGGCGGGGCCAACAATGAGCAGTTCTTC; CDR3: CASSQSRGGANNEQFF
D: TRBD2; J: TRBJ2-3; size: .; V: TRBV4-2; DNA: TGTGCCAGCAGCCCCGGACTAGCGGGGGGCTTCACAGATACGCAGTATTTT; CDR3: CASSPGLAGGFTDTQYF
D: .; J: TRBJ1-4; size: .; V: TRBV5-6; DNA: TGTGCCAGCAGCTTCGTACAGGGACCTAATGAAAAACTGTTTTTT; CDR3: CASSFVQGPNEKLFF
D: .; J: TRBJ1-6; size: .; V: TRBV7-8; DNA: TGTGCCAGCAGCCAAGGGGCCAGCTCCTATAATTCACCCCTCCACTTT; CDR3: CASSQGASSYNSPLHF
D: TRBD1; J: TRBJ1-2; size: .; V: TRBV5-4; DNA: TGTGCCAGCAGCCCCTCAGGGGGTTCGAGCTATGGCTACACCTTC; CDR3: CASSPSGGSSYGYTF
D: TRBD1; J: TRBJ1-1; size: .; V: TRBV9; DNA: TGTGCCAGCAGCGTAGGGGGGACAGGGGGTTCGACTTTCTTT; CDR3: CASSVGGTGGSTFF
D: .; J: TRBJ1-5; size: .; V: TRBV18; DNA: TGTGCCAGCTCACCAGACGGGGACAATCAGCCCCAGCATTTT; CDR3: CASSPDGDNQPQHF
D: .; J: TRBJ1-5; size: once; V: TRBV10-2; DNA: TGCGCCAGCAGTCCAGGGAATCAGCCCCAGCATTTT; CDR3: CASSPGNQPQHF
D: TRBD1; J: TRBJ2-1; size: once; V: TRBV5-1; DNA: TGCGCCAGCAGCTTGGGAACAGGGGTGGGCGATGAGCAGTTCTTC; CDR3: CASSLGTGVGDEQFF
D: TRBD1; J: TRBJ1-2; size: .; V: TRBV28; DNA: TGTGCCAGCAGGACCCCCGGACAGGGACATGGCTACACCTTC; CDR3: CASRTPGQGHGYTF
D: .; J: TRBJ2-2; size: many; V: TRBV2; DNA: TGTGCCAGCAGGGCATTAGCGGCTACGAACACCGGGGAGCTGTTTTTT; CDR3: CASRALAATNTGELFF
D: .; J: TRBJ2-2; size: .; V: TRBV6-5; DNA: TGTGCCAGCAGCCGGTTAACCGGGGAGCTGTTTTTT; CDR3: CASSRLTGELFF
D: TRBD2; J: TRBJ2-1; size: .; V: TRBV18; DNA: TGTGCCAGCTCACCAATGGCGGGAGTGGCGAATGAGCAGTTCTTC; CDR3: CASSPMAGVANEQFF
D: .; J: TRBJ1-2; size: .; V: TRBV24-1; DNA: TGTGCCCAAACCCCAGGGCGGCCACTAAAAAACTATGGCTACACCTTC; CDR3: CAQTPGRPLKNYGYTF
D: TRBD2; J: TRBJ2-1; size: once; V: TRBV11-2; DNA: TGTGCCAGCAGCTTAGGAGCGGGGGCCTACAATGAGCAGTTCTTC; CDR3: CASSLGAGAYNEQFF
D: .; J: TRBJ2-7; size: .; V: TRBV20-1; DNA: TGCAGTGCTACGGGAGCAACGGGGCAGTACTTC; CDR3: CSATGATGQYF
D: .; J: TRBJ2-2; size: .; V: TRBV5-4; DNA: TGTGCCAGCAGCTTCAGGGTAGACACCGGGGAGCTGTTTTTT; CDR3: CASSFRVDTGELFF
D: .; J: TRBJ1-1; size: .; V: TRBV19; DNA: TGTGCCAGTAGTAGTCAGGTCGGGGTGGAGGTGGACACTGAAGCTTTCTTT; CDR3: CASSSQVGVEVDTEAFF
D: .; J: TRBJ2-1; size: once; V: TRBV9; DNA: TGTGCCAGCAGCGAGGGACTTAAGTCCTACAATGAGCAGTTCTTC; CDR3: CASSEGLKSYNEQFF
D: TRBD1; J: TRBJ2-1; size: few; V: TRBV5-5; DNA: TGTGCCAGCAGCATCCACGACAGGGACAATGAGCAGTTCTTC; CDR3: CASSIHDRDNEQFF
D: .; J: TRBJ1-1; size: many; V: TRBV19; DNA: TGTGCCAGTAGTCCGGGGGGGGTCGACACTGAAGCTTTCTTT; CDR3: CASSPGGVDTEAFF